A selection of T cell receptor beta chains follows, all from one sample in a study of beta chain features in type 1 diabetes. TCRdb's table, derived via immunoSEQ multiplex PCR, lists solely in-frame clones and lacks some. The sample includes about 650,000 clones, around 12% of them seen just once. Sequencing was performed on naive CD4+ T cells from blood. These receptors originate from a man between 25 and 39 years old with type 1 diabetes. Each CDR3 is given with its conserved first and last residue. Fields, in order: D gene, clone size, V gene, J gene, CDR3 protein, CDR3 DNA. D genes are given only for firm matches. The listing skips clone size in some rows; elsewhere it reads once, few, many or a size class.

d_call: -
clone_size: -
v_call: TRBV7-2
j_call: TRBJ2-7
cdr3_aa: CASSFPTGAGREQYF
cdr3_nt: TGTGCCAGCAGCTTCCCAACAGGGGCCGGGAGGGAGCAGTACTTC

d_call: -
clone_size: few
v_call: TRBV6-5
j_call: TRBJ2-2
cdr3_aa: CASSYTEPTGELFF
cdr3_nt: TGTGCCAGCAGTTACACAGAACCTACCGGGGAGCTGTTTTTT

d_call: TRBD1
clone_size: -
v_call: TRBV18
j_call: TRBJ2-7
cdr3_aa: CASSPVQGAGSYEQYF
cdr3_nt: TGTGCCAGCTCACCAGTACAGGGGGCAGGTTCCTACGAGCAGTACTTC

d_call: -
clone_size: few
v_call: TRBV9
j_call: TRBJ2-2
cdr3_aa: CASTRTANTGELFF
cdr3_nt: TGTGCCAGCACAAGGACCGCGAACACCGGGGAGCTGTTTTTT

d_call: -
clone_size: -
v_call: TRBV7-2
j_call: TRBJ1-2
cdr3_aa: CASSLERQGNYGYTF
cdr3_nt: TGTGCCAGCAGCTTAGAGAGGCAGGGTAACTATGGCTACACCTTC

d_call: -
clone_size: few
v_call: TRBV9
j_call: TRBJ2-7
cdr3_aa: CASSVIPGYEQYF
cdr3_nt: TGTGCCAGCAGCGTAATTCCTGGTTACGAGCAGTACTTC

d_call: -
clone_size: few
v_call: TRBV14
j_call: TRBJ2-2
cdr3_aa: CASSQDVQASTGELFF
cdr3_nt: TGTGCCAGCAGCCAAGATGTACAGGCTTCCACCGGGGAGCTGTTTTTT

d_call: -
clone_size: -
v_call: TRBV9
j_call: TRBJ1-6
cdr3_aa: CASSPQRGRGVNSPLHF
cdr3_nt: TGTGCCAGCAGCCCTCAGCGGGGGAGAGGGGTTAATTCACCCCTCCACTTT

d_call: -
clone_size: -
v_call: TRBV29-1
j_call: TRBJ1-2
cdr3_aa: CSVSGEGMTVYGYTF
cdr3_nt: TGCAGCGTGAGCGGGGAGGGGATGACGGTCTATGGCTACACCTTC

d_call: -
clone_size: few
v_call: TRBV5-4
j_call: TRBJ1-2
cdr3_aa: CASSSGDPIYGYTF
cdr3_nt: TGTGCCAGCAGTTCAGGGGACCCTATCTATGGCTACACCTTC

d_call: TRBD1
clone_size: -
v_call: TRBV6-5
j_call: TRBJ1-1
cdr3_aa: CASNNDRGTEAFF
cdr3_nt: TGTGCCAGCAACAATGACAGGGGGACTGAAGCTTTCTTT

d_call: -
clone_size: few
v_call: TRBV18
j_call: TRBJ2-1
cdr3_aa: CASSPQEGRGYWNEQFF
cdr3_nt: TGTGCCAGCTCACCACAGGAGGGCAGGGGTTACTGGAATGAGCAGTTCTTC

d_call: -
clone_size: few
v_call: TRBV9
j_call: TRBJ2-7
cdr3_aa: CASSATGRPYEQYF
cdr3_nt: TGTGCCAGCAGCGCGACAGGGAGGCCCTACGAGCAGTACTTC

d_call: -
clone_size: few
v_call: TRBV29-1
j_call: TRBJ2-2
cdr3_aa: CSVGTGSSDTGELFF
cdr3_nt: TGCAGCGTTGGCACAGGGTCTTCGGACACCGGGGAGCTGTTTTTT

d_call: -
clone_size: few
v_call: TRBV30
j_call: TRBJ1-4
cdr3_aa: CAWSTGSLAEKLFF
cdr3_nt: TGTGCCTGGAGTACAGGGAGCCTGGCGGAAAAACTGTTTTTT

d_call: -
clone_size: -
v_call: TRBV5-1
j_call: TRBJ2-1
cdr3_aa: CASSGDRRYNEQFF
cdr3_nt: TGCGCCAGCAGCGGTGACCGTCGCTACAATGAGCAGTTCTTC

d_call: -
clone_size: few
v_call: TRBV10-3
j_call: TRBJ2-1
cdr3_aa: CAISGRKGDEQFF
cdr3_nt: TGTGCCATCAGCGGGCGAAAGGGCGATGAGCAGTTCTTC

d_call: -
clone_size: -
v_call: TRBV7-2
j_call: TRBJ1-6
cdr3_aa: CASSPFSEGNSPLHF
cdr3_nt: TGTGCCAGCAGCCCCTTCTCCGAGGGCAATTCACCCCTCCACTTT

d_call: -
clone_size: few
v_call: TRBV5-6
j_call: TRBJ1-2
cdr3_aa: CASSPGTLAHGYTF
cdr3_nt: TGTGCCAGCAGCCCAGGGACACTCGCTCATGGCTACACCTTC